Below are 21 T cell receptor beta chains sequenced from a single sample in a study of T cells in Graves' hyperthyroidism and ophthalmopathy. There were TCR beta CDR3 regions amplified from RNA transcripts. Using the HTBI primer set, a first-round RT-PCR was run on the TCR CDR3. MiXCR was run by TCRdb on the multiplex PCR reads, yielding one entry per CDR3 protein. The table lists about 400,000 distinct CDR3 sequences, around 13% of them singletons. Sequences were obtained from blood. Receptors originate from a woman aged 18-29 years with Graves' hyperthyroidism.

The chain links TRBV9 to TRBJ1-3; 7 nucleotides line up with TRBD1. The trim removed 4 bases at V and 4 bases at J, leaving 5 bases unmatched. CDR1 and CDR2 from the germline V gene are SGDLS and YYNGEE. The CDR3 sequence is 14 residues long. CDR3 coding DNA: TGTGCCAGCAGCTCCCAGGGGGGCGGAAACACCATATATTTT. Its protein product is CASSSQGGGNTIYF.

This chain uses TRBV4-2 with TRBJ2-2; possibly TRBD1 or TRBD2 for D (5 bases each). CDR3 length: 16 residues. The germline gives CDR1 LGHNA, CDR2 YNFKEQ. Trimming stripped 0 bases from V and 0 bases from J, with 8 bases between. CDR3: CASSQDGAPNTGELFF. For the CDR3, the DNA is TGTGCCAGCAGCCAAGACGGGGCTCCGAACACCGGGGAGCTGTTTTTT.

This sequence joins TRBV27 and TRBJ2-1; D ambiguous. CDR1 and CDR2 (germline): MNHEY, SMNVEV (reference sequence). With 2 bases removed from V and 3 bases from J, the gap between germline ends came to 11 bases. CDR3 length: 15 amino acids. CDR3 loop: CASSLVPPGYNEQFF. In DNA, the CDR3 is TGTGCCAGCAGTTTAGTTCCCCCGGGCTACAATGAGCAGTTCTTC.

The sample holds many counts of this clonotype. V and J are TRBV5-1 and TRBJ2-1; a weak D match, TRBD2 (6 bases). V lost 1 base, J lost 4 bases, and 15 bases lay in between. Germline V gene sequence: CDR1 SGHRS, CDR2 YFSETQ. The CDR3 spans 16 residues. The CDR3 is CASSLFRSGGYNEQFF. DNA of the CDR3: TGCGCCAGCAGCTTGTTTAGAAGCGGAGGGTACAATGAGCAGTTCTTC.

This clonotype was counted ten times or more. V is TRBV6-1 and J is TRBJ1-2; D is undetermined. This CDR3 spans 15 amino acids. CDR1 is MNHNS and CDR2 is SASEGT in the germline V gene. The V end lost 5 bases, the J end lost 6 bases, and 19 bases lay between the germline ends. The CDR3 protein is CASSWSERSVDGYTF. The CDR3 DNA reads TGTGCCAGCAGTTGGTCGGAGAGGAGCGTTGATGGCTACACCTTC.

This clonotype was seen at least ten times. The genes are TRBV28 and TRBJ2-5; D is tentatively TRBD1 or TRBD2 (5 bases each). CDR1 and CDR2 from the germline V gene are MDHEN and SYDVKM. Trimming left V 6 bases short and J 4 bases short, with 15 bases between. The CDR3 spans 14 residues. Written as DNA, the CDR3 is TGTGCCAGCAGCGCTTGGGGGTTTCGAGAGACCCAGTACTTC. Residues: CASSAWGFRETQYF.

Ten or more counts support this clonotype. This chain joins TRBV6-2 or TRBV6-3 and TRBJ2-1; 13 nucleotides line up with TRBD2. This CDR3 region has 14 residues. V gave up 6 bases and J gave up 9 bases; unmatched junction bases: 5. Germline assignment: CDR1 MNHEY and CDR2 SVGEGT. The CDR3 region is CASRGLAGVLEQFF. CDR3 nucleotides: TGTGCCAGCAGAGGACTAGCGGGAGTTCTTGAGCAGTTCTTC.

The chain links TRBV12-3 or TRBV12-4 to TRBJ2-3; tentatively, D is TRBD1 or TRBD2 (5 bases each). Trimming cost V 1 base and J 1 base, with 12 bases left between them. CDR3 length: 16 amino acids. The CDR3 nucleotides are TGTGCCAGCAGTTTAGTCGGGGCTTGGGGCACAGATACGCAGTATTTT. Protein product: CASSLVGAWGTDTQYF.

This clonotype occurred a few times. The chain recombines TRBV5-1 with TRBJ2-7, with TRBD2 matching 7 bases. V lost 0 bases to trimming and J lost 2 bases; unmatched junction nucleotides: 11. This CDR3 region has 17 residues. Germline assignment: CDR1 SGHRS and CDR2 YFSETQ. CDR3 region: CASSLADQASGAYEQYF. The CDR3 DNA reads as TGCGCCAGCAGCTTGGCCGACCAGGCTAGCGGTGCCTACGAGCAGTACTTC.

This clonotype was seen ten or more times. V gene TRBV7-2 combines with J gene TRBJ1-2, with 9 bases that match TRBD1. Trimming removed 0 bases from V and 5 bases from J; junction bases left unmatched: 4. CDR3 length: 15 residues. Germline lookup yields CDR1 SGHTA and CDR2 FQGNSA. The CDR3 reads CASSLAGTGTYGYTF. CDR3 DNA: TGTGCCAGCAGCTTAGCCGGGACAGGGACATATGGCTACACCTTC.

This clonotype was seen a few times. V and J are TRBV30 and TRBJ1-5, with 8 nucleotides matching TRBD1. This CDR3 has 14 residues. The V gene end was trimmed by 5 bases and the J gene end by 4 bases; junction bases not matched to a gene: 7. The V gene's germline CDR1 is GTSNPN and CDR2 SVGIG (reference sequence). The CDR3 region has the DNA TGTGCCTGGGGGTCCGGACAGGGAAATCAGCCCCAGCATTTT. Protein: CAWGSGQGNQPQHF.

Many counts were recorded for this clonotype. V and J are TRBV5-1 and TRBJ1-2; 7 nucleotides match TRBD1. The V segment lost 0 bases and the J segment 7 bases; nucleotides outside the gene matches: 6. Per the germline V gene, CDR1 is SGHRS and CDR2 is YFSETQ. The CDR3 length is 14 residues. In nucleotides, the CDR3 is TGCGCCAGCAGCTTGGGGTCAGGGGGTTCTGGCTACACCTTC. Translating it yields CASSLGSGGSGYTF.

This clonotype was found many times. V is TRBV30 and J is TRBJ1-2; 11 bases align to TRBD1. The J segment lost 7 bases and the V segment lost 1 base, leaving 2 bases of the junction unmatched. Germline CDR1 is GTSNPN and CDR2 is SVGIG (reference sequence). CDR3 length: 13 residues. CDR3 coding DNA: TGTGCCTGGAGTGGTGGGACAGGGGGTGGCTACACCTTC. Protein sequence: CAWSGGTGGGYTF.

This clonotype was seen a handful of times. The rearrangement links TRBV7-3 to TRBJ1-6; TRBD1 matches at 7 bases. With V trimmed by 5 bases and J by 4 bases, 5 bases remained unmatched. The CDR3 is 15 amino acids. The germline V gene has CDR1 SGHTA and CDR2 FQGTGA. This CDR3 reads CASSEGAGYNSPLHF. In nucleotides, the CDR3 is TGTGCCAGCAGCGAGGGGGCTGGATATAATTCACCCCTCCACTTT.

The table lists this clonotype with many counts. The V gene is TRBV10-3, the J gene TRBJ1-5; D ambiguous. Germline V gives CDR1 ENHRY, CDR2 SYGVKD. V dropped 4 bases and J dropped 0 bases, with 10 bases sitting between them. The CDR3 runs 15 residues. In nucleotides, the CDR3 is TGTGCCATCAGTGGGTCCGGGCATAGCAATCAGCCCCAGCATTTT. Protein product: CAISGSGHSNQPQHF.

The chain links TRBV29-1 to TRBJ1-4; D remains ambiguous. The germline gives CDR1 SQVTM, CDR2 ANQGSEA. This CDR3 region has 12 residues. The V and J ends lost 6 bases and 2 bases respectively, with 7 bases between them. DNA of the CDR3: TGCAGCGTCGGAGATACTAATGAAAAACTGTTTTTT. Translation gives CSVGDTNEKLFF.

This clonotype was observed a few times. The J gene is TRBJ1-1, the V gene TRBV6-1; TRBD1 aligns across 10 bases. Germline assignment: CDR1 MNHNS and CDR2 SASEGT. The trim removed 8 bases at V and 6 bases at J, leaving 9 bases unmatched. CDR3 length: 14 residues. The CDR3 sequence: CASCPGQGTPEAFF. CDR3 DNA: TGTGCCAGCTGTCCGGGACAGGGGACCCCTGAAGCTTTCTTT.

In its sample, this clonotype was seen a few times. The rearrangement joins TRBV28 to TRBJ2-3; TRBD2 aligns across 8 bases. CDR3 length: 16 residues. The junction had 13 bases not matched to a gene; V was cut back by 6 bases and J by 5 bases. CDR1 is MDHEN and CDR2 is SYDVKM in the germline V gene. DNA for the CDR3: TGTGCCAGCAGCCCTAACGGGGGGGGGCAAGGAGATACGCAGTATTTT. Translating it yields CASSPNGGGQGDTQYF.

This chain links TRBV5-4 with TRBJ1-2, with 7 bases matching TRBD1. CDR3 size: 14 residues. The junction had 9 bases not matched to a gene; V was cut back by 4 bases and J by 6 bases. CDR1 SGHNT and CDR2 YYREEE come from the germline V gene (reference sequence). The CDR3 loop is CASSTGQNTHGYTF. The CDR3 DNA is TGTGCCAGCAGCACGGGACAGAACACGCATGGCTACACCTTC.

This clonotype was seen a handful of times. A junction end diverges from the germline sequence, so it may reflect a read error. The chain joins TRBV7-3 to TRBJ2-5; TRBD2 agrees at 11 bases. Germline V CDR1 and CDR2: SGHTA, FQGTGA. This CDR3 has 18 amino acids. As DNA, the CDR3 is TGTGCTAGCAGCCCATCCACATCTAGCGGGAGGTCCCAAGAGACCCAGTACTTC. This codes for CASSPSTSSGRSQETQYF.

Relative to its sample, this clonotype is medium-sized. The chain couples TRBV11-2 to TRBJ2-1; 12 nucleotides agree with TRBD1. The CDR3 is 16 residues long. The V gene end was trimmed by 5 bases and the J gene end by 6 bases; junction bases not matched to a gene: 8. The germline CDR1 and CDR2 sequences are SGHAT and FQNNGV. The CDR3 spells CASSPPGQGAINEQFF. The CDR3 nucleotides are TGTGCCAGCAGCCCGCCGGGACAGGGGGCAATCAATGAGCAGTTCTTC.